This T cell receptor beta chain was recorded in a study of T cell repertoires in cytomegalovirus infection. This clonotype was counted many times. Its cognate antigen is unknown. MiXCR, applied by TCRdb to the reads, yields one record per CDR3 protein. The sample holds fewer than 1,000,000 distinct CDR3 sequences, more than 25% seen once. The V and J ends lost 6 bases and 9 bases respectively, with 24 bases between them. This CDR3 is 17 amino acids long. The germline gives CDR1 MNHNS, CDR2 SASEGT. The sample in question was cultured CD8+ T cells from PBMCs, obtained from culture after CMV antigen stimulation. V and J are TRBV6-1 and TRBJ1-6; D unclear. This receptor was taken from a human donor in good health (CMV status not recorded). Some clones in this sample may be carry-over from other donors' samples. CDR3 in DNA: TGTGCCAGCAGGGCCCAAGGACGCTCGATAGTGGGTTCACCCCTCCACTTT. It specifies CASRAQGRSIVGSPLHF.